The 16 T cell receptor beta chains given below trace back to one sample, sequenced in a study of blood T cell repertoires in COVID-19. The repertoire was sequenced with immunoSEQ multiplex PCR; TCRdb's copy has only in-frame clones and lacks some. The sample lists 400,000 to 450,000 clones, 70% to 90% occurring once. Sample: peripheral blood. These receptors all stem from a man younger than 30 with COVID-19, enrolled during active disease.

V is TRBV30 and J is TRBJ1-2, with no clear D. There are 14 residues in the CDR3. V was shortened by 0 bases and J by 7 bases, with 15 bases between the two germline ends. Per the germline V gene, CDR1 is GTSNPN and CDR2 is SVGIG (reference sequence). The CDR3 protein is CAWSVAPRRGGYTF. CDR3 nucleotide sequence: TGTGCCTGGAGTGTAGCACCGCGCCGGGGTGGCTACACCTTC.

This chain joins TRBV19 and TRBJ2-1, with 9 bases aligning to TRBD2. Germline trimming cut 3 bases from V and 8 bases from J; bases unmatched to any gene: 14. CDR1 is LNHDA and CDR2 is SQIVND in the germline V gene (reference sequence). The CDR3 length is 17 residues. For the CDR3, the DNA is TGTGCCAGTAGTATCGGTCGCGGGGGGGCCGGGGGATATGAGCAGTTCTTC. Protein sequence: CASSIGRGGAGGYEQFF. The full variable domain, rest sourced from reference TRBV19 and TRBJ2-1, is DGGITQSPKYLFRKEGQNVTLSCEQNLNHDAMYWYRQDPGQGLRLIYYSQIVNDFQKGDIAEGYSVSREKKESFPLTVTSAQKNPTAFYLCASSIGRGGAGGYEQFFGPGTRLTVL.

The chain links TRBV5-5 to TRBJ2-1; D is unclear. Germline values: CDR1 SGHKS, CDR2 YYEKEE (reference sequence). The CDR3 has 13 residues. V lost 1 base and J 10 bases, leaving 12 bases between the germline ends. In nucleotides, the CDR3 is TGTGCCAGCAGCTTGTTAATCAGCGACGAGCAGTTCTTC. This sequence encodes CASSLLISDEQFF.

The V gene is TRBV5-6, the J gene TRBJ1-2; 10 positions match TRBD1. CDR3 length: 16 residues. From germline, CDR1 is SGHDT and CDR2 YYEEEE. V gave up 2 bases and J gave up 7 bases; unmatched junction bases: 11. The CDR3 loop is CASSLIPGQGYGGYTF. For the CDR3, the DNA is TGTGCCAGCAGCTTAATTCCGGGACAGGGGTATGGTGGCTACACCTTC.

Comments on this clone: Other DNA sequences from this sample encode an identical CDR3 as well. The chain couples TRBV7-3 to TRBJ2-2; TRBD2 matches at 9 bases. Per the germline V gene, CDR1 is SGHTA and CDR2 is FQGTGA. The CDR3 is 15 residues long. With V trimmed by 2 bases and J by 3 bases, 1 base remained unmatched. Here the CDR3 reads CASSLAGGDTGELFF. The CDR3 DNA sequence: TGTGCCAGCAGCTTAGCGGGAGGGGACACCGGGGAGCTGTTTTTT.

This clone was counted between two and nine times. The chain joins TRBV5-5 to TRBJ1-5; perhaps TRBD1 as D (5 bases). From germline, CDR1 is SGHKS and CDR2 YYEKEE (reference sequence). V was clipped by 4 bases and J by 9 bases, with 14 bases between them. The CDR3 loop spans 13 amino acids. The CDR3 is CASSLIAGGPQHF. In DNA, the CDR3 is TGTGCCAGCAGCCTGATAGCGGGGGGGCCCCAGCATTTT.

This rearrangement joins TRBV2 to TRBJ2-5; maybe TRBD2 (7 bases). The V gene lost 10 bases and the J gene lost 5 bases, with 23 bases spanning the gap. Germline V gene data show CDR1 as SNHLY and CDR2 as FYNNEI. There are 15 residues in the CDR3. In nucleotides, the CDR3 is TGTGCCACCGAAAAGCCGGGACAAGCGGGGGAGACCCAGTACTTC. Its translation is CATEKPGQAGETQYF.

The V and J genes are TRBV13 and TRBJ2-3; 7 bases are a match to TRBD2. Germline V gene data show CDR1 as PRHDT and CDR2 as FYEKMQ (reference sequence). The CDR3 consists of 16 residues. J gave up 1 base and V 5 bases, and 9 bases lay outside the gene matches. The CDR3 spells CASSGQGSGRTDTQYF. The CDR3 DNA reads TGTGCCAGCAGCGGGCAGGGTAGCGGGCGCACAGATACGCAGTATTTT.

The chain uses TRBV6-5 and TRBJ1-2, with a possible D match to TRBD1 (5 bases). Germline assignment: CDR1 MNHEY and CDR2 SVGAGI. This CDR3 comprises 13 residues. Trimming cost V 8 bases and J 4 bases, with 14 bases left between them. The CDR3 here is CASGRGGGYGYTF. The CDR3 nucleotides are TGTGCCAGCGGGCGGGGCGGCGGCTATGGCTACACCTTC.

The rearrangement links TRBV3-1 (or the pseudogene TRBV3-2) to TRBJ2-1; TRBD1 might be the D (6 bases). V lost 7 bases to trimming and J lost 3 bases, with 10 bases between them. This CDR3 is 13 amino acids long. CDR1 is LGHDT, CDR2 YNNKEL, per germline (reference sequence). CDR3 nucleotides: TGTGCCAGCATAGGCAGGGGCTACAATGAGCAGTTCTTC. Translated, it gives CASIGRGYNEQFF.

The chain combines TRBV27 with TRBJ1-1; 9 bases match TRBD1. V shed 5 bases, J shed 1 base, and the junction held 5 bases outside the gene matches. CDR1 is MNHEY and CDR2 is SMNVEV in the germline V gene (reference sequence). This CDR3 spans 15 amino acids. The CDR3 here is CASSPTGGRNTEAFF. CDR3 nucleotide sequence: TGTGCCAGCAGTCCTACAGGGGGCCGGAACACTGAAGCTTTCTTT.

The chain joins TRBV11-3 to TRBJ2-7, with D possibly being TRBD2 (6 bases). The CDR3 has 15 amino acids. Germline V gene sequence: CDR1 SGHNT, CDR2 YENEEA. V lost 1 base to trimming and J lost 3 bases, with 13 bases between them. Written as DNA, the CDR3 is TGTGCCAGCAGCTTAGCGATCCGGGGGTTCTACGAGCAGTACTTC. Protein product: CASSLAIRGFYEQYF.

The V and J genes are TRBV24-1 and TRBJ2-5; TRBD2 agrees at 8 bases. The V gene's germline CDR1 is KGHDR and CDR2 SFDVKD. The junction had 2 bases not matched to a gene; V was cut back by 1 base and J by 2 bases. This CDR3 is built from 15 residues. DNA for the CDR3: TGTGCCACCAGTGATTTCGCTAGCGGGCAAGAGACCCAGTACTTC. Its translation is CATSDFASGQETQYF.

The chain uses TRBV6-1 and TRBJ1-1, with 10 bases aligning to TRBD1. CDR1 MNHNS and CDR2 SASEGT come from the germline V gene. V was pared by 2 bases and J by 5 bases, with 8 bases of the junction left unmatched. The CDR3 spans 16 residues. As DNA, the CDR3 is TGTGCCAGCAGTGAAACTAGACAGGGGGCGAATACTGAAGCTTTCTTT. Encoded protein: CASSETRQGANTEAFF.

V is TRBV7-2 and J is TRBJ2-7, with D perhaps TRBD2 (6 bases). The CDR3 has 15 amino acids. The V gene lost 5 bases and the J gene lost 4 bases, with 18 bases spanning the gap. Germline V gene lookup returns CDR1 SGHTA and CDR2 FQGNSA. CDR3 coding DNA: TGTGCCAGCAGCCGGAGGGTAGGTGGGTCTTACGAGCAGTACTTC. This gives the protein CASSRRVGGSYEQYF. Full variable domain (remainder filled in from reference TRBV7-2 and TRBJ2-7): GAGVSQSPSNKVTEKGKDVELRCDPISGHTALYWYRQSLGQGLEFLIYFQGNSAPDKSGLPSDRFSAERTGGSVSTLTIQRTQQEDSAVYLCASSRRVGGSYEQYFGPGTRLTVT.

This chain connects TRBV5-1 to TRBJ2-1; unclear D gene. Trimming took 0 bases from V and 6 from J, leaving 10 bases between them. The germline V gene encodes CDR1 SGHRS and CDR2 YFSETQ. The CDR3 has 14 amino acids. CDR3 DNA: TGCGCCAGCAGCTTGGGCCCCGGGTCCAATGAGCAGTTCTTC. Residues: CASSLGPGSNEQFF.